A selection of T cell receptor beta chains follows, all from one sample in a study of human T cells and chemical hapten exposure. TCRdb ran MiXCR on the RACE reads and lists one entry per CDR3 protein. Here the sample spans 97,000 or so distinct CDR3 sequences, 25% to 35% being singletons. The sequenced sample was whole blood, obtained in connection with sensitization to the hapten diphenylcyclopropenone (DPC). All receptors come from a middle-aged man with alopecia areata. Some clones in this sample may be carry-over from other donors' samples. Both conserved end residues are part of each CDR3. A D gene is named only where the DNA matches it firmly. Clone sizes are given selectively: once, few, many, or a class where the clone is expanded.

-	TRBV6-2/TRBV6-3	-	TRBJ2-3	CASKRPDSSTDTQYF	TGTGCCAGCAAGAGACCCGATTCTAGCACAGATACGCAGTATTTT
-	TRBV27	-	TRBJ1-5	CARAREGHSNQPQHF	TGTGCCAGGGCCAGAGAAGGACATAGCAATCAGCCCCAGCATTTT
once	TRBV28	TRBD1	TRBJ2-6	CASSLKQGTGANVLTF	TGTGCCAGCAGTTTGAAACAGGGGACTGGGGCCAACGTCCTGACTTTC
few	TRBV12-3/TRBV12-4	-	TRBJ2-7	CASSFAYSYEQYF	TGTGCCAGCAGTTTTGCGTACTCCTACGAGCAGTACTTC
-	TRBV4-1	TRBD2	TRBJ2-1	CASSQVLAGAGWGQFF	TGCGCCAGCAGCCAAGTCCTAGCGGGAGCGGGCTGGGGGCAGTTCTTC
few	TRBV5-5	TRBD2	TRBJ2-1	CASSLGTSGRASSYNEQFF	TGTGCCAGCAGCTTGGGGACTAGCGGGAGGGCTTCGTCCTACAATGAGCAGTTCTTC
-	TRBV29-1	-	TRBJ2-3	CSVVGLVGNPTDTQYF	TGCAGCGTTGTGGGGTTGGTCGGGAACCCCACAGATACGCAGTATTTT
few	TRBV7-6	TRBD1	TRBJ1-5	CASSTDRAQPQHF	TGTGCCAGCAGTACAGACAGGGCTCAGCCCCAGCATTTT
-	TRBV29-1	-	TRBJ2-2	CSVGGGQGGTGELFF	TGCAGCGTTGGAGGAGGACAGGGAGGGACCGGGGAGCTGTTTTTT
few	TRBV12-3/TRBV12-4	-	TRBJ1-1	CASSLNQVTTEAFF	TGTGCCAGCAGTTTAAATCAGGTAACCACTGAAGCTTTCTTT
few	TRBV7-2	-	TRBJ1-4	CASSRTPTNEKLFF	TGTGCCAGCAGCCGGACACCAACTAATGAAAAACTGTTTTTT
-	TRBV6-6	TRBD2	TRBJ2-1	CASRGGDEQFF	TGTGCCAGCCGGGGGGGAGATGAGCAGTTCTTC
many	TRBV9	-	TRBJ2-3	CASSVGTDTQYF	TGTGCCAGCAGCGTAGGGACAGATACGCAGTATTTT
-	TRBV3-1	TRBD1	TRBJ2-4	CASSRRTGEGKNIQYF	TGTGCCAGCAGCCGTCGGACAGGGGAAGGCAAAAACATTCAGTACTTC
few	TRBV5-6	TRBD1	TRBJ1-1	CASRRWTGQNTEAFF	TGTGCCAGCAGACGCTGGACAGGGCAGAACACTGAAGCTTTCTTT
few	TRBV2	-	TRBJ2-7	CASSVQGSREQYF	TGTGCCAGCAGTGTACAGGGTTCGAGAGAGCAGTACTTC
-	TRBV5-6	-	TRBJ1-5	CASSFSNQPQHF	TGTGCCAGCAGCTTCAGCAATCAGCCCCAGCATTTT
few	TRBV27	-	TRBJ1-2	CASSLSGRGAYGYTF	TGTGCCAGCAGTTTATCCGGCAGGGGAGCCTATGGCTACACCTTC
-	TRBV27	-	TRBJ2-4	CASSLDGKNIQYF	TGTGCCAGCAGTTTGGACGGGAAAAACATTCAGTACTTC
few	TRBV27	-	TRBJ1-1	CASSLEAGVNTEAFF	TGTGCCAGCAGTTTAGAGGCAGGGGTGAACACTGAAGCTTTCTTT
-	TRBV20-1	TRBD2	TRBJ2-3	CSASGRAPDTQYF	TGCAGTGCTAGCGGGAGGGCCCCGGATACGCAGTATTTT
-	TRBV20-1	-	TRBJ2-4	CSARDHDWGIQYF	TGCAGTGCTAGAGATCACGACTGGGGCATTCAGTACTTC
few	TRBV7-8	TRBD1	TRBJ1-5	CASSLGLGQGLRGDNQPQHF	TGTGCCAGCAGCTTAGGGTTGGGACAGGGGCTCCGCGGGGACAATCAGCCCCAGCATTTT
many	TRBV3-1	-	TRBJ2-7	CASSQDRLSEQYF	TGTGCCAGCAGCCAAGATCGTTTGAGTGAGCAGTACTTC
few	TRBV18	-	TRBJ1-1	CASSPEREEAFF	TGTGCCAGCTCACCAGAGAGGGAGGAGGCTTTCTTT
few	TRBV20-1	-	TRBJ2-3	CSARPRDTQYF	TGCAGTGCTAGACCCCGGGATACGCAGTATTTT
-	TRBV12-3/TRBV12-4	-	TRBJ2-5	CASSRILGVTQYF	TGTGCCAGCAGTCGGATTCTAGGGGTGACCCAGTACTTC
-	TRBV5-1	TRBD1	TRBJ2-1	CASSPRTGTYNEQFF	TGCGCCAGCAGCCCCCGGACAGGTACCTACAATGAGCAGTTCTTC
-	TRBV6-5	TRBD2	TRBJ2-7	CASRIPGGGYEQYF	TGTGCCAGCAGAATACCTGGGGGGGGCTACGAGCAGTACTTC
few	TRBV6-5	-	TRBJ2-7	CASSRLPLEQYF	TGTGCCAGCAGTCGACTCCCGCTAGAGCAGTACTTC
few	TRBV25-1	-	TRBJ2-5	CASSPVARGETQYF	TGTGCCAGCAGCCCTGTAGCGAGGGGGGAGACCCAGTACTTC
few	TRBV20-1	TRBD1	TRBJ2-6	CSARVGGAGANVLTF	TGCAGTGCTAGAGTAGGGGGCGCTGGGGCCAACGTCCTGACTTTC
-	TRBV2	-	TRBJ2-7	CASRTRGFSYEQYF	TGTGCCAGCAGGACACGGGGCTTCTCCTACGAGCAGTACTTC
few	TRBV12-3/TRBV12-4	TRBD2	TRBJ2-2	CASRPWTSGSAGELFF	TGTGCCAGCAGGCCTTGGACTAGCGGGAGCGCCGGGGAGCTGTTTTTT
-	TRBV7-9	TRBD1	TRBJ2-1	CASSARSGTGTYNEQFF	TGTGCCAGCAGCGCGCGATCCGGGACAGGGACCTACAATGAGCAGTTCTTC
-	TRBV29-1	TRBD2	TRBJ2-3	CSVESSSGTDTQYF	TGCAGCGTTGAGTCCTCTAGCGGGACGGATACGCAGTATTTT
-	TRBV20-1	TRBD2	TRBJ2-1	CSAVGLAGHNEQFF	TGCAGTGCGGTGGGACTAGCGGGACACAATGAGCAGTTCTTC
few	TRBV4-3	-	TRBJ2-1	CASSPTTRGEQFF	TGCGCCAGCAGCCCTACGACGAGGGGTGAGCAGTTCTTC
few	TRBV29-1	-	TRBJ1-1	CSVEGGWNTEAFF	TGCAGCGTTGAGGGGGGTTGGAACACTGAAGCTTTCTTT
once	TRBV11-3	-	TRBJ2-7	CASSLGDASSYEQYF	TGTGCCAGCAGCTTAGGGGACGCAAGCTCCTACGAGCAGTACTTC
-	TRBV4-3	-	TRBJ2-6	CASSQDGAGANVLTF	TGCGCCAGCAGCCAAGATGGAGCTGGGGCCAACGTCCTGACTTTC
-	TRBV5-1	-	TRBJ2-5	CASSLGRGGGETQYF	TGCGCCAGCAGCTTGGGCCGGGGAGGGGGCGAGACCCAGTACTTC
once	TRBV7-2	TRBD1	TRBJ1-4	CASSLGDRAGEKLFF	TGTGCCAGCAGCTTAGGTGACAGGGCAGGCGAAAAACTGTTTTTT
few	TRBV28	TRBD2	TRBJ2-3	CASSNQPSGRGTDTQYF	TGTGCCAGCAGCAATCAACCTAGCGGGAGAGGAACAGATACGCAGTATTTT
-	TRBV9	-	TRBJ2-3	CASSVVGAPDTQYF	TGTGCCAGCAGCGTAGTAGGTGCCCCAGATACGCAGTATTTT
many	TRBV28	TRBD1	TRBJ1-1	CASSSFAGTGENTEAFF	TGTGCCAGCAGTTCATTTGCCGGGACAGGGGAGAACACTGAAGCTTTCTTT
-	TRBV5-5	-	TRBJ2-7	CASSPNPGVDEQYF	TGTGCCAGCAGCCCGAACCCCGGGGTCGACGAGCAGTACTTC
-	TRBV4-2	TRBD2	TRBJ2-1	CASSQGLAGGYNEQFF	TGTGCCAGCAGCCAAGGCTTAGCGGGGGGCTACAATGAGCAGTTCTTC
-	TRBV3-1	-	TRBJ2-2	CASSPTGFTGELFF	TGTGCCAGCAGCCCCACAGGGTTCACCGGGGAGCTGTTTTTT
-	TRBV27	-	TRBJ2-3	CASSFGGSFTGTDTQYF	TGTGCCAGCAGCTTCGGGGGTTCTTTCACTGGGACAGATACGCAGTATTTT